This paragraph reports one T cell receptor (beta chain). Its specificity is unknown. With the Oncomine TCR Beta short-read assay, DNA from cultured CD4+ T cells was sequenced. Someone extracted genomic DNA from cultured CD4+ T cells. TCRdb re-called the PCR reads with MiXCR, one entry per CDR3 protein. Of over 20,000 distinct CDR3 sequences in the sample, 48% were seen once. The entry originates in a study of vaccination and CD4 T cells after COVID-19. At the level of the study: Convalescent cases consisted of six males and four females, of whom two were Hispanic.

The V end lost 4 bases, the J end lost 2 bases, and 10 bases lay between the germline ends. Looked up from germline, CDR1 is KGHDR and CDR2 is SFDVKD. The CDR3 has 14 amino acids. The treatment was: roughly nine-day PBMC culture with coronavirus spike peptide pools or control peptides (ViraFEST assay). Regarding the study as a whole: Researchers report that a median approximately 90% of reactive clones in convalescent patients surfaced only post-vaccination.

This chain uses TRBV24-1 with TRBJ1-2; weak D call: TRBD1 (5 bases). The sequenced material came from CD4+ T cells from blood, cultured in vitro. This TCR was recovered from a human donor who had recovered from COVID-19. CDR3 protein: CATSDTGPNYGYTF. In DNA form, the CDR3 reads TGTGCCACCAGTGACACAGGACCGAACTATGGCTACACCTTC.